The 16 T cell receptor beta chains given below trace back to one sample, sequenced in a study of T cell responses to AZD1222 COVID-19 vaccine. The assay was immunoSEQ multiplex PCR, and TCRdb's table has in-frame clones only and misses some. The sample lists tens of thousands of clones, more than 90% occurring once. The material sequenced was peripheral blood, taken on day 0 of AZD1222 vaccination. The receptors stem from an adult in good health.

V gene TRBV10-1 combines with J gene TRBJ2-1; D is possibly TRBD1 (6 bases). The CDR3 totals 14 residues. V shed 7 bases and J shed 8 bases, with 18 bases lying between them. Germline V gives CDR1 WNHNN, CDR2 SYGVQD (reference sequence). Written as DNA, the CDR3 is TGCGCCAGCAAGAAGAACACAGGGTCCGATGAGCAGTTCTTC. Encoded protein: CASKKNTGSDEQFF.

This chain links TRBV9 with TRBJ1-2; D remains ambiguous. Germline CDR1 and CDR2: SGDLS and YYNGEE. CDR3 length equals 16 residues. Trimming removed 4 bases from V and 5 bases from J, with 21 bases in between. The CDR3 DNA is TGTGCCAGCAGCCCCTCGGACGGAGCCCCTGGGTATGGCTACACCTTC. As protein: CASSPSDGAPGYGYTF.

V is TRBV7-9 and J is TRBJ1-3; 8 bases fit TRBD1. The V segment lost 2 bases and the J segment 3 bases; nucleotides outside the gene matches: 3. Germline V gene data show CDR1 as SEHNR and CDR2 as FQNEAQ (reference sequence). CDR3 size: 15 residues. The CDR3: CASSLWGQVGNTIYF. Here the CDR3 DNA reads TGTGCCAGCAGCTTATGGGGACAGGTTGGAAACACCATATATTTT.

This clone was seen once. V and J are TRBV14 and TRBJ1-1, with D tentatively TRBD1 (5 bases). V lost 1 base, J lost 0 bases, and 15 bases lay in between. The CDR3 consists of 17 residues. Germline-derived CDR1 and CDR2 are SGHDN and FVKESK. The CDR3 sequence is CASSQVGAWTLNTEAFF. The CDR3 DNA sequence: TGTGCCAGCAGCCAAGTAGGGGCCTGGACGCTGAACACTGAAGCTTTCTTT.

The chain employs TRBV7-9 and TRBJ1-6; D unresolved. The V gene's germline CDR1 is SEHNR and CDR2 FQNEAQ (reference sequence). CDR3 length: 16 amino acids. V dropped 5 bases and J dropped 6 bases, with 17 bases sitting between them. The CDR3 DNA sequence: TGTGCCAGCAGCCACCTGGCAGCCCGGAGTAATTCACCCCTCCACTTT. Amino acids: CASSHLAARSNSPLHF.

This clone was seen only a few times. This chain links TRBV15 with TRBJ2-7; 8 bases line up with TRBD2. Germline V CDR1 and CDR2: LNHNV, YYDKDF (reference sequence). V shed 4 bases, J shed 4 bases, and the junction held 6 bases outside the gene matches. This CDR3 is 14 amino acids long. The CDR3 nucleotides read TGTGCCACCAGCAAACCGGGACTAGGGTACGAGCAGTACTTC. Residues: CATSKPGLGYEQYF. The complete variable domain, with remaining parts taken from reference TRBV15 and TRBJ2-7, reads DAMVIQNPRYQVTQFGKPVTLSCSQTLNHNVMYWYQQKSSQAPKLLFHYYDKDFNNEADTPDNFQSRRPNTSFCFLDIRSPGLGDTAMYLCATSKPGLGYEQYFGPGTRLTVT.

The genes are TRBV15 and TRBJ1-2; D is possibly TRBD1 (5 bases). Germline loops: CDR1 LNHNV, CDR2 YYDKDF (reference sequence). Trimming pared 0 bases from V and 5 bases from J, leaving 16 bases between. CDR3 size: 16 residues. The CDR3 reads CATSRDFAGIRYGYTF. CDR3 nucleotide sequence: TGTGCCACCAGCAGAGATTTTGCAGGGATAAGGTATGGCTACACCTTC.

The chain links TRBV10-3 to TRBJ1-1; D might be TRBD1 (6 bases). The germline gives CDR1 ENHRY, CDR2 SYGVKD. V was shortened by 2 bases and J by 3 bases, with 16 bases between the two germline ends. The CDR3 consists of 16 residues. This CDR3 reads CAISEVGGAKDTEAFF. The CDR3 nucleotides read TGTGCCATCAGTGAGGTGGGGGGGGCTAAAGACACTGAAGCTTTCTTT.

This clone was observed a single time. The genes are TRBV19 and TRBJ2-7; tentative D call: TRBD2 (7 bases). Trimming left V 5 bases short and J 1 base short, with 12 bases between. The germline V gene has CDR1 LNHDA and CDR2 SQIVND (reference sequence). The length of the CDR3 is 14 residues. CDR3 protein: CASSERGGSYEQYF. Written as DNA, the CDR3 is TGTGCCAGTAGTGAGAGGGGGGGATCCTACGAGCAGTACTTC.

The V gene is TRBV24-1, the J gene TRBJ2-2; no firm D call. This CDR3 has 13 amino acids. The V and J ends lost 2 bases and 5 bases respectively, with 5 bases between them. In germline, CDR1 is KGHDR, CDR2 SFDVKD. CDR3 protein: CATSDSLTGELFF. The CDR3, as DNA: TGTGCCACCAGTGATTCCCTGACCGGGGAGCTGTTTTTT.

The rearrangement joins TRBV28 to TRBJ1-5; D is undetermined. The germline V and J ends were trimmed by 5 bases and 10 bases, with 15 bases remaining between them. The germline gives CDR1 MDHEN, CDR2 SYDVKM. The CDR3 is made up of 13 amino acids. This CDR3 is CASSNPMLQPQHF. In DNA, the CDR3 is TGTGCCAGCAGTAACCCTATGCTCCAACCCCAGCATTTT.

V gene TRBV19 combines with J gene TRBJ2-5; D is unclear. V shed 0 bases and J shed 5 bases, with 4 bases lying between them. The V gene's germline CDR1 is LNHDA and CDR2 SQIVND (reference sequence). This CDR3 has 12 residues. The CDR3 bases are TGTGCCAGTAGTATAGATTTGGAGACCCAGTACTTC. Translated: CASSIDLETQYF.

The J gene is TRBJ2-7, the V gene TRBV18, with 10 bases matching TRBD1. The CDR3 is 15 residues long. Trimming took 3 bases from V and 7 from J; bases not matched to a gene: 9. Germline V gene lookup returns CDR1 KGHSH and CDR2 LQKENI. The CDR3 bases are TGTGCCAGCTCACCTCCGGGACAGGGGTCCCTGGAGCAGTACTTC. Its protein is CASSPPGQGSLEQYF. Combining the CDR3 with reference TRBV18 and TRBJ2-7 gives the whole variable domain NAGVMQNPRHLVRRRGQEARLRCSPMKGHSHVYWYRQLPEEGLKFMVYLQKENIIDESGMPKERFSAEFPKEGPSILRIQQVVRGDSAAYFCASSPPGQGSLEQYFGPGTRLTVT.

This clone has a handful of counts. The chain carries TRBV12-5 and TRBJ1-6; 8 bases map to TRBD1. V shed 2 bases and J 7 bases; nucleotides not matched to a gene: 1. The CDR3 has 14 residues. Germline loops: CDR1 LGHNT, CDR2 FRNRAP. In nucleotides, the CDR3 is TGTGCTAGTGGTTTGTCAGGGGGCAATTCACCCCTCCACTTT. Its translation is CASGLSGGNSPLHF.

This sequence joins TRBV3-1 (or the pseudogene TRBV3-2) and TRBJ1-2, with D maybe TRBD1 (5 bases). Per germline, CDR1 LGHDT and CDR2 YNNKEL (reference sequence). V was clipped by 1 base and J by 8 bases, with 11 bases between them. The CDR3 spans 13 residues. The CDR3 is CASSQASGGGYTF. The CDR3 DNA sequence: TGTGCCAGCAGCCAAGCGTCGGGGGGGGGCTACACCTTC.

The chain combines TRBV27 with TRBJ1-5, with D possibly being TRBD1 (5 bases). V gave up 3 bases and J gave up 7 bases, with 13 bases separating them. This CDR3 comprises 14 residues. From germline, CDR1 is MNHEY and CDR2 SMNVEV (reference sequence). Here the CDR3 DNA reads TGTGCCAGCAGTTTTAAAGGGGCTGGGCAGCCCCAGCATTTT. Protein: CASSFKGAGQPQHF.